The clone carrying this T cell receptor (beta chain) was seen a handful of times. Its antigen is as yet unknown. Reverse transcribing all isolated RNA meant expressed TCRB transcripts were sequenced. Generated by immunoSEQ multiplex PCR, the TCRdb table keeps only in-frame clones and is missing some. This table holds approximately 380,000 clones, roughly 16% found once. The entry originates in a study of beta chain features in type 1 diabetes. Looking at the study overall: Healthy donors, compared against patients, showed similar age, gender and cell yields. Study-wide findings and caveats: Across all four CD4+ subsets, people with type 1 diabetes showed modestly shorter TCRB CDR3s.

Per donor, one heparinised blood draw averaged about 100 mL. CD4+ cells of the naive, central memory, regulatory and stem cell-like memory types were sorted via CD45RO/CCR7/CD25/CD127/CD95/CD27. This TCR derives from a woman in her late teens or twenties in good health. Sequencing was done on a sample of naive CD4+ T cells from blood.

The CDR3 nucleotides read TGCGCCAGCAGCTTGGACTCGGGGGACACTGAAGCTTTCTTT. Its protein product is CASSLDSGDTEAFF. The chain is built from TRBV5-1 and TRBJ1-1, with TRBD1 as a possible D gene (5 bases). The V end lost 0 bases, the J end lost 3 bases, and 9 bases lay between the germline ends. Germline lookup yields CDR1 SGHRS and CDR2 YFSETQ. The CDR3 covers 14 residues.